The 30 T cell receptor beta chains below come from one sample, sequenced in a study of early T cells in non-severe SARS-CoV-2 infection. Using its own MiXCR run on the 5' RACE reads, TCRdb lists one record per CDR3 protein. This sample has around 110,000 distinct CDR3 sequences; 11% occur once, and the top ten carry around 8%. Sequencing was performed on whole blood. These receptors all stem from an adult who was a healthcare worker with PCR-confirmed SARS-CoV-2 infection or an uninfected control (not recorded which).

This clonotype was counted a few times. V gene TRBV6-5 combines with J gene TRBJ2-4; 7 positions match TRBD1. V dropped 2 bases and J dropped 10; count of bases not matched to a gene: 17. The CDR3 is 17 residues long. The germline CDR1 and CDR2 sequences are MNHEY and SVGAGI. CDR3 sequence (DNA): TGTGCCAGCAGTTACACAGGGCCCAGGGGGAGTATATCGATTCAGTACTTC. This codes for CASSYTGPRGSISIQYF.

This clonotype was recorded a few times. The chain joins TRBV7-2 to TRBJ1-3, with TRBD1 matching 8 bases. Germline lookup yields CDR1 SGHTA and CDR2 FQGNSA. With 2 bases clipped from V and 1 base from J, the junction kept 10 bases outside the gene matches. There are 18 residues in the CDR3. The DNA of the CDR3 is TGTGCCAGCAGCTTATTCCCCGGACAGGGATCTTCTGGAAACACCATATATTTT. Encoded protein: CASSLFPGQGSSGNTIYF.

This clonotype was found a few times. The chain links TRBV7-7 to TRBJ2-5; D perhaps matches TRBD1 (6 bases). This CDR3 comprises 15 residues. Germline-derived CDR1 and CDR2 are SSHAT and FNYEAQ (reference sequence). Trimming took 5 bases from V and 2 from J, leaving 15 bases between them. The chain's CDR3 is CASSATHREQETQYF. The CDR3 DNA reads TGTGCCAGCAGCGCCACACACAGGGAACAAGAGACCCAGTACTTC.

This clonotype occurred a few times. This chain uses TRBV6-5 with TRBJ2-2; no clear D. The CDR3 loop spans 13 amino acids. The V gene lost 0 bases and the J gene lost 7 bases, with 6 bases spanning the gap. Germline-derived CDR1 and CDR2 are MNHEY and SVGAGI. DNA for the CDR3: TGTGCCAGCAGTTACTCGATTGTCGGGGAGCTGTTTTTT. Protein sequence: CASSYSIVGELFF.

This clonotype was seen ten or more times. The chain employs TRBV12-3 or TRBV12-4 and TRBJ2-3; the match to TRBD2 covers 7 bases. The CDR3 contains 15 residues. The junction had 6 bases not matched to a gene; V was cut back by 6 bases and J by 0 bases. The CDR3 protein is CASSYSGPSTDTQYF. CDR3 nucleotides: TGTGCCAGCAGCTATAGCGGGCCAAGCACAGATACGCAGTATTTT.

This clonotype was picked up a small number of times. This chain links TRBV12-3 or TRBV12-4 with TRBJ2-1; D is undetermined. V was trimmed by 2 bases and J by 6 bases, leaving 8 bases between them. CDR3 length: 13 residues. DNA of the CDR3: TGTGCCAGCAGTTTAAAACGGTTCAATGAGCAGTTCTTC. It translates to CASSLKRFNEQFF.

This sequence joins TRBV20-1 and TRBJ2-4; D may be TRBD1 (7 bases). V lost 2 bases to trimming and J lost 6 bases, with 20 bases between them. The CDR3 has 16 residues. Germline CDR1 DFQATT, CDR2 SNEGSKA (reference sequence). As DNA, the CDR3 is TGCAGTGCTAGACGTCTACTGGAGGGGGCTTTAAACATTCAGTACTTC. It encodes CSARRLLEGALNIQYF.

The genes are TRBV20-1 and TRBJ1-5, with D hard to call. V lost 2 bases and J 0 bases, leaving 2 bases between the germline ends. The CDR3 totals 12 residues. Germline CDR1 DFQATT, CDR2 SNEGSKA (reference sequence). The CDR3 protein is CSARHSNQPQHF. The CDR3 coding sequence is TGCAGTGCTAGACATAGCAATCAGCCCCAGCATTTT.

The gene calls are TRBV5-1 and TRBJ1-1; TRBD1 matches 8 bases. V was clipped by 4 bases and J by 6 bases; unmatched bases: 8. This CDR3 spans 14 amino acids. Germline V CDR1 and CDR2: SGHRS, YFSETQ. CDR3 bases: TGCGCCAGCAGCACGGACAGGGAGGGAGCTGAAGCTTTCTTT. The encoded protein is CASSTDREGAEAFF.

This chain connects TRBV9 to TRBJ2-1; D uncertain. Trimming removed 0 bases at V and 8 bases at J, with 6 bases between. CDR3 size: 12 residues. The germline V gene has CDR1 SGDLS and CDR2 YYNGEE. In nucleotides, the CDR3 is TGTGCCAGCAGCGTAGGGGTCCATGAGCAGTTCTTC. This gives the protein CASSVGVHEQFF.

CDR3 nucleotides: TGTGCCAGCAGCTTAGGACTAGCGGGAGTAGACACCGGGGAGCTGTTTTTT. This encodes CASSLGLAGVDTGELFF. The chain is built from TRBV11-3 and TRBJ2-2; 12 bases align to TRBD2. Trimming cost V 1 base and J 3 bases; bases outside gene matches: 3. The CDR3 consists of 17 residues. Germline CDR1 reads SGHNT; CDR2 reads YENEEA.

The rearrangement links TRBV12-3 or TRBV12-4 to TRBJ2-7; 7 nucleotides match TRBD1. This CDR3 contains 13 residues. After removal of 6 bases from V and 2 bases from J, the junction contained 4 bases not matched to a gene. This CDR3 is CASSPTGAYEQYF. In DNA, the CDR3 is TGTGCCAGCAGCCCCACAGGGGCCTACGAGCAGTACTTC.

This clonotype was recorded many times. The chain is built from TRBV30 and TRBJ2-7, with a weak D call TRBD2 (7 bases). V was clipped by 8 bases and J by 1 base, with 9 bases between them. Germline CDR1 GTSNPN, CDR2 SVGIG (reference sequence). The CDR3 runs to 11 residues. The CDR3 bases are TGTGCCAGGGGGGGTTCCTACGAGCAGTACTTC. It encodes CARGGSYEQYF.

The CDR3 bases are TGTGCCAGTACCGCTCGTGGCGGGAGCGCCTACGAGCAGTACTTC. This encodes CASTARGGSAYEQYF. The chain uses TRBV19 and TRBJ2-7; TRBD2 matches at 7 bases. The CDR3 covers 15 residues. Losses at the gene ends were 7 bases for V and 2 bases for J; bases not matched to a gene: 11. From germline, CDR1 is LNHDA and CDR2 SQIVND (reference sequence).

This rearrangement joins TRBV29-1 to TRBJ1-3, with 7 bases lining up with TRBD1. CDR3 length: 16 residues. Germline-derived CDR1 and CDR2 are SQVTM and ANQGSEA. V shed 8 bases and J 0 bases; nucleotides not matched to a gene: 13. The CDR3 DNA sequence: TGCAGCACCCTGGGAGGGGACAGAAGCTCTGGAAACACCATATATTTT. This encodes CSTLGGDRSSGNTIYF.

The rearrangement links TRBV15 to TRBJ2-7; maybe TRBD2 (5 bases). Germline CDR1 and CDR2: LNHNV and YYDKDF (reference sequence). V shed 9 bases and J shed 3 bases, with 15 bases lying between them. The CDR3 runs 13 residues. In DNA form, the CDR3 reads TGTGCCACGGGCGGGCCCGGGAACTACGAGCAGTACTTC. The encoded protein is CATGGPGNYEQYF. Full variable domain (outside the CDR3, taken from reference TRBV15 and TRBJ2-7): DAMVIQNPRYQVTQFGKPVTLSCSQTLNHNVMYWYQQKSSQAPKLLFHYYDKDFNNEADTPDNFQSRRPNTSFCFLDIRSPGLGDTAMYLCATGGPGNYEQYFGPGTRLTVT.

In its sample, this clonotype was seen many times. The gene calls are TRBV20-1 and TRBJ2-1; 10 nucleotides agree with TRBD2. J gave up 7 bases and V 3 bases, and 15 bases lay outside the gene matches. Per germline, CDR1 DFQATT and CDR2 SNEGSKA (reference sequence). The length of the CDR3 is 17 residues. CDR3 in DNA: TGCAGTGCTAGGGATCGACTAACTAGCGGGAACGTGAATGAGCAGTTCTTC. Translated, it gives CSARDRLTSGNVNEQFF.

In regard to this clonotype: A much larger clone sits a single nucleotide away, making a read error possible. CDR3 residues: CASSLEGQGPLSSYEQFF. As DNA, the CDR3 is TGTGCCAGCAGCTTAGAGGGACAGGGGCCCCTGAGCTCCTACGAGCAGTTCTTC. This rearrangement joins TRBV11-1 to TRBJ2-7; the match to TRBD1 covers 10 bases. Near its end, the DNA agrees better with TRBJ2-1, so the J call may be wrong. The CDR3 has 18 residues. Germline loops: CDR1 SGHAT, CDR2 FQDESV (reference sequence).

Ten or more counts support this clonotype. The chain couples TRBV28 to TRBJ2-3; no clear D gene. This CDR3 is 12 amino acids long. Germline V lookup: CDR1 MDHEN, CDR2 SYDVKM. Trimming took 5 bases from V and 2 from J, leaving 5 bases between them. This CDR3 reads CASSTVTDTQYF. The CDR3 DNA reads TGTGCCAGCAGTACGGTCACAGATACGCAGTATTTT.

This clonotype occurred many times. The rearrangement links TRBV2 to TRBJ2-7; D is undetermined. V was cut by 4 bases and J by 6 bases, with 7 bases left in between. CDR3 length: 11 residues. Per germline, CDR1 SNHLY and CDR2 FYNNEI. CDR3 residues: CASSALSEQYF. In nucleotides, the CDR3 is TGTGCCAGCAGTGCCCTTTCCGAGCAGTACTTC.

CDR3 coding DNA: TGCGCCAGCAGTGAACAGCCCACTAACAATGAGCAGTTCTTC. This sequence encodes CASSEQPTNNEQFF. The genes are TRBV10-1 and TRBJ2-1; D not certain. The CDR3 runs 14 residues. The germline V gene encodes CDR1 WNHNN and CDR2 SYGVQD (reference sequence). Trimming stripped 3 bases from V and 5 bases from J, with 11 bases between.

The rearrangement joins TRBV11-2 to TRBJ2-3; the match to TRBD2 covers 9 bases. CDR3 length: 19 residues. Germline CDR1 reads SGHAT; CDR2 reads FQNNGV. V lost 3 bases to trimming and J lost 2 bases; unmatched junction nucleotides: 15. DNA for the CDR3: TGTGCCAGCAGCTTCTTTTCGTGGCGGGAGGGGGCAATCACAGATACGCAGTATTTT. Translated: CASSFFSWREGAITDTQYF.

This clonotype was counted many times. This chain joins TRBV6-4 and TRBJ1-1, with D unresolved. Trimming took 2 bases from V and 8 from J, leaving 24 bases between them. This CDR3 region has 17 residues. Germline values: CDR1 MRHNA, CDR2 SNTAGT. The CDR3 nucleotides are TGTGCCAGCAGTGACCGAAAACGCCCGAGGAGGGAGGTCGAAGCTTTCTTT. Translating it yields CASSDRKRPRREVEAFF.

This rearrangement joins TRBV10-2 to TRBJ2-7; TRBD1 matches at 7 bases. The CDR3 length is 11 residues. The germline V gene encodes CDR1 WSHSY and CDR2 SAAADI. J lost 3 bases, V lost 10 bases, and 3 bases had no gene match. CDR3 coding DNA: TGCGCCACCGGGGACAGCTACGAGCAGTACTTC. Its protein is CATGDSYEQYF.

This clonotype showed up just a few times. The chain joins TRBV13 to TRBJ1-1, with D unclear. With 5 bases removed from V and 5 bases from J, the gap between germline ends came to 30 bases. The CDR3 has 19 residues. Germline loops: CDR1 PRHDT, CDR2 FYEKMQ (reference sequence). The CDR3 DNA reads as TGTGCCAGCAGCCAAAGAGGACCAAGCCTCACATGGTACGAGACTGAAGCTTTCTTT. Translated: CASSQRGPSLTWYETEAFF.

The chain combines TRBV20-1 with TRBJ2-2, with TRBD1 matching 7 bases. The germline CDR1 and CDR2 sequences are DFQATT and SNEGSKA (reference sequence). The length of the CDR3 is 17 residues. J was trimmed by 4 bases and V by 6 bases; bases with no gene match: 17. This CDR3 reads CSADRLKTGESTGELFF. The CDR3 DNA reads TGCAGTGCGGATCGACTCAAAACAGGGGAAAGCACCGGGGAGCTGTTTTTT.

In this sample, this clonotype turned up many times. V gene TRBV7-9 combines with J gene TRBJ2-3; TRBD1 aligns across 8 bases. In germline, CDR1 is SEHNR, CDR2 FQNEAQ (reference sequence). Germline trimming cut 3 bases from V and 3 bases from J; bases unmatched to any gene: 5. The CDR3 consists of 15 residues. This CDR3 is CASSFEGQGTDTQYF. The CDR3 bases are TGTGCCAGCAGCTTCGAAGGACAGGGTACAGATACGCAGTATTTT. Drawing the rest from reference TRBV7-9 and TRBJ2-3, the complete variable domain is DTGVSQNPRHKITKRGQNVTFRCDPISEHNRLYWYRQTLGQGPEFLTYFQNEAQLEKSRLLSDRFSAERPKGSFSTLEIQRTEQGDSAMYLCASSFEGQGTDTQYFGPGTRLTVL.

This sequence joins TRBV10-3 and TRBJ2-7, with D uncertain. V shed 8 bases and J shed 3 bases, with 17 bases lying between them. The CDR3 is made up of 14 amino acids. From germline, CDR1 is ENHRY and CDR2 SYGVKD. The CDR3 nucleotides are TGTGCCATCGGCGATATCCCTTCAGGCTACGAGCAGTACTTC. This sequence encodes CAIGDIPSGYEQYF.

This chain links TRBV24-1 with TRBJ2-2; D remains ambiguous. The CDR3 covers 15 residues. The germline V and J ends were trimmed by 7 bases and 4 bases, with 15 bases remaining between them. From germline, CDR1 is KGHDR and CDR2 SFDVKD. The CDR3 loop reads CATSTRLSGTGELFF. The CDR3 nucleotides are TGTGCCACCAGCACCCGGTTAAGTGGCACCGGGGAGCTGTTTTTT.

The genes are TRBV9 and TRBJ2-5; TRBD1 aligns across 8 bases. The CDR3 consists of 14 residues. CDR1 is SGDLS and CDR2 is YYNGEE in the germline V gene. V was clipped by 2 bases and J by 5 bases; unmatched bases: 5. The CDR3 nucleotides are TGTGCCAGCAGCGTCGGACAGGGCGAGGAGACCCAGTACTTC. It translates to CASSVGQGEETQYF. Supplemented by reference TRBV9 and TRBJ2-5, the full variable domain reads DSGVTQTPKHLITATGQRVTLRCSPRSGDLSVYWYQQSLDQGLQFLIQYYNGEERAKGNILERFSAQQFPDLHSELNLSSLELGDSALYFCASSVGQGEETQYFGPGTRLLVL.